The 28 T cell receptor beta chains in this list originate from one sample, sequenced in a study of cytomegalovirus exposure and HLA in healthy donors. The primer mix had 60 Vbeta and 13 Jbeta primers. Profiling relied on immunoSEQ multiplex PCR, and the TCRdb table lists in-frame clones only, not all of them. The sample has about 200,000 clones, 60% to 80% seen once; the top ten hold just under 3%. Sequences were obtained from PBMCs. These receptors came from a woman in her 30s in good health and CMV-seronegative.

The rearrangement joins TRBV30 to TRBJ1-1; 8 nucleotides match TRBD1. Trimming cost V 5 bases and J 3 bases; bases outside gene matches: 5. This CDR3 is 13 amino acids long. Per the germline V gene, CDR1 is GTSNPN and CDR2 is SVGIG (reference sequence). CDR3 sequence (DNA): TGTGCCTGGGACAGGGGAAAGGACACTGAAGCTTTCTTT. Translated, it gives CAWDRGKDTEAFF.

This chain connects TRBV15 to TRBJ1-5; maybe TRBD1 (6 bases). From germline, CDR1 is LNHNV and CDR2 YYDKDF (reference sequence). The CDR3 length is 13 residues. The V end lost 6 bases, the J end lost 2 bases, and 8 bases lay between the germline ends. The CDR3 coding sequence is TGTGCCACCAGGGCAGGGGGCAATCAGCCCCAGCATTTT. The encoded protein is CATRAGGNQPQHF.

V usage is TRBV5-1 and J usage is TRBJ2-7; the match to TRBD1 covers 7 bases. V shed 7 bases and J 2 bases; nucleotides not matched to a gene: 9. Germline assignment: CDR1 SGHRS and CDR2 YFSETQ. The CDR3 length is 14 residues. The CDR3 region is CASGPETGPYEQYF. CDR3 bases: TGCGCCAGCGGCCCCGAGACAGGGCCCTACGAGCAGTACTTC.

This clone was recorded a few times. The chain couples TRBV11-2 to TRBJ1-1; tentative D call: TRBD1 (5 bases). The V gene's germline CDR1 is SGHAT and CDR2 FQNNGV. Between the trimmed V and J ends, which lost 3 bases and 5 bases, there was a span of 13 bases. This CDR3 spans 14 amino acids. CDR3 nucleotides: TGTGCCAGCAGCTTGGTGGACATTCAAACTGAAGCTTTCTTT. This gives the protein CASSLVDIQTEAFF.

This clone turned up a few times. The chain couples TRBV23-1 to TRBJ2-7; TRBD1 might be the D (6 bases). TRBV23-1 is labeled an ORF, and its function is uncertain. V shed 4 bases and J shed 1 base, with 11 bases lying between them. The CDR3 length is 14 residues. For the CDR3, the DNA is TGCGCCAGCAGTCCCGACAGGATGTCCTACGAGCAGTACTTC. This encodes CASSPDRMSYEQYF.

The chain combines TRBV9 with TRBJ1-2; the D is unclear. The CDR3 is 16 residues long. CDR1 SGDLS and CDR2 YYNGEE come from the germline V gene. V was clipped by 0 bases and J by 5 bases, with 17 bases between them. CDR3 coding DNA: TGTGCCAGCAGCGTAGGAGGCGGCGGAGTGCCTTATGGCTACACCTTC. Protein: CASSVGGGGVPYGYTF.

The CDR3 spells CASSDSRGTEAFF. CDR3 in DNA: TGTGCCAGCAGTGACTCTAGGGGAACTGAAGCTTTCTTT. The V gene is TRBV6-4, the J gene TRBJ1-1, with D perhaps matching TRBD1 (5 bases). The germline V and J ends were trimmed by 0 bases and 5 bases, with 7 bases remaining between them. The germline V gene has CDR1 MRHNA and CDR2 SNTAGT. CDR3 length: 13 amino acids.

The J gene is TRBJ2-7, the V gene TRBV28; possibly TRBD1 for D (7 bases). Between the trimmed V and J ends, which lost 7 bases and 6 bases, there was a span of 16 bases. The CDR3 has 13 residues. Germline lookup yields CDR1 MDHEN and CDR2 SYDVKM. The DNA for the CDR3 is TGTGCCAGCATCTTGGGGCAGGGGGGCGAGCAGTACTTC. The encoded protein is CASILGQGGEQYF. Drawing the rest from reference TRBV28 and TRBJ2-7, the complete variable domain is DVKVTQSSRYLVKRTGEKVFLECVQDMDHENMFWYRQDPGLGLRLIYFSYDVKMKEKGDIPEGYSVSREKKERFSLILESASTNQTSMYLCASILGQGGEQYFGPGTRLTVT.

The rearrangement joins TRBV29-1 to TRBJ2-3, with D uncertain. V was shortened by 4 bases and J by 2 bases, with 7 bases between the two germline ends. The CDR3 spans 12 residues. CDR1 SQVTM and CDR2 ANQGSEA come from the germline V gene. CDR3 sequence: CSVVYHTDTQYF. CDR3 nucleotides: TGCAGCGTTGTCTACCACACAGATACGCAGTATTTT.

The CDR3 sequence is CASSVHPTAINQPQHF. CDR3 nucleotides: TGTGCCAGTAGTGTTCACCCGACAGCTATCAATCAGCCCCAGCATTTT. V and J are TRBV19 and TRBJ1-5; TRBD1 might be the D (5 bases). CDR1 is LNHDA and CDR2 is SQIVND in the germline V gene (reference sequence). CDR3 length equals 16 residues. V lost 5 bases and J lost 3, with 17 bases in between.

The gene calls are TRBV7-6 and TRBJ1-1; a possible D gene is TRBD1 (6 bases). Trimming shortened V by 4 bases and J by 1 base, and 13 bases separated the two germline ends. The CDR3 has 15 amino acids. The germline V gene has CDR1 SGHVS and CDR2 FNYEAQ. DNA for the CDR3: TGTGCCAGCAGCTACCTACAGGGTCCGAACACTGAAGCTTTCTTT. Residues: CASSYLQGPNTEAFF.

The chain recombines TRBV7-9 with TRBJ2-7; TRBD1 is a possible D gene (6 bases). The CDR3 contains 15 residues. V was clipped by 2 bases and J by 6 bases, with 17 bases between them. Germline CDR1 SEHNR, CDR2 FQNEAQ (reference sequence). CDR3 sequence: CASSLTDSLMLEQYF. DNA of the CDR3: TGTGCCAGCAGCTTAACGGACAGTCTCATGCTCGAGCAGTACTTC. The whole variable domain, filled in from reference TRBV7-9 and TRBJ2-7, reads DTGVSQNPRHKITKRGQNVTFRCDPISEHNRLYWYRQTLGQGPEFLTYFQNEAQLEKSRLLSDRFSAERPKGSFSTLEIQRTEQGDSAMYLCASSLTDSLMLEQYFGPGTRLTVT.

J is TRBJ2-7 and V is TRBV28, with unresolved D. Germline CDR1 MDHEN, CDR2 SYDVKM. The V gene lost 3 bases and the J gene lost 1 base, with 10 bases spanning the gap. The CDR3 spans 14 residues. The CDR3 DNA is TGTGCCAGCAGTTTGCTGCAGGTTTCCTACGAGCAGTACTTC. Protein product: CASSLLQVSYEQYF. The full variable domain, rest sourced from reference TRBV28 and TRBJ2-7, is DVKVTQSSRYLVKRTGEKVFLECVQDMDHENMFWYRQDPGLGLRLIYFSYDVKMKEKGDIPEGYSVSREKKERFSLILESASTNQTSMYLCASSLLQVSYEQYFGPGTRLTVT.

This clone was recorded only once. The chain uses TRBV7-9 and TRBJ1-4; a weak D match, TRBD1 (5 bases). V lost 4 bases, J lost 3 bases, and 12 bases lay in between. Germline lookup yields CDR1 SEHNR and CDR2 FQNEAQ (reference sequence). The CDR3 is 15 residues long. The CDR3 DNA follows: TGTGCCAGCAGCTCATCAGGGTTGGCTAATGAAAAACTGTTTTTT. It is translated as CASSSSGLANEKLFF.

The sample holds one count of this clone. V is TRBV6-5 and J is TRBJ1-6; D remains unclear. In germline, CDR1 is MNHEY, CDR2 SVGAGI. The CDR3 sequence is 15 residues long. Trimming stripped 2 bases from V and 4 bases from J, with 9 bases between. In DNA form, the CDR3 reads TGTGCCAGCAGTTACAGGGAGAGGTATAATTCACCCCTCCACTTT. Amino acid sequence: CASSYRERYNSPLHF.

This clone was found a few times. The chain recombines TRBV6-5 with TRBJ2-7; 8 bases are a match to TRBD2. CDR3 length: 16 residues. Losses at the gene ends were 0 bases for V and 6 bases for J; bases not matched to a gene: 10. The germline gives CDR1 MNHEY, CDR2 SVGAGI. The DNA of the CDR3 is TGTGCCAGCAGTTACTCAGGCGTTAGCGGGATGGGCGAGCAGTACTTC. Encoded protein: CASSYSGVSGMGEQYF.

On this clone: Its ends do not fully match the called genes, so a read error is possible. This rearrangement joins TRBV6-5 to TRBJ1-2; 7 positions match TRBD1. The CDR3 sequence is 12 residues long. The germline V gene has CDR1 MNHEY and CDR2 SVGAGI. The CDR3 is CASRRDSYGYPF. The CDR3 coding sequence is TGTGCCAGCAGAAGGGACAGCTATGGCTACCCCTTC.

The chain recombines TRBV7-9 with TRBJ2-7; 10 bases fit TRBD2. Unmatched junction bases numbered 7, after V lost 7 bases and J lost 4 bases. Germline CDR1 is SEHNR and CDR2 is FQNEAQ (reference sequence). This CDR3 region has 14 residues. The CDR3 region is CASTTLAGVYEQYF. The CDR3 DNA is TGTGCCAGCACCACTCTAGCGGGGGTATACGAGCAGTACTTC.

The chain joins TRBV5-4 to TRBJ2-1; 7 bases are a match to TRBD2. The CDR3 runs 15 residues. V trimming: 4 bases; J trimming: 9 bases; junction bases outside the gene matches: 13. Per germline, CDR1 SGHNT and CDR2 YYREEE (reference sequence). CDR3 in DNA: TGTGCCAGCAGCCGAGGAGGGGCGGGAGCTTCTGAGCAGTTCTTC. It yields the protein CASSRGGAGASEQFF.

The chain recombines TRBV5-1 with TRBJ2-1; TRBD2 might be the D (6 bases). The germline gives CDR1 SGHRS, CDR2 YFSETQ. This CDR3 region has 16 residues. V lost 0 bases and J 5 bases, leaving 15 bases between the germline ends. The CDR3 DNA sequence: TGCGCCAGCAGCTTGGGCGGGACTTCTTTAAACAATGAGCAGTTCTTC. Its translation: CASSLGGTSLNNEQFF.

The chain couples TRBV5-1 to TRBJ2-5, with TRBD1 as a possible D gene (6 bases). Judging by the DNA end, TRBJ2-7 fits better; the J call may be wrong. This CDR3 is 15 amino acids long. Germline assignment: CDR1 SGHRS and CDR2 YFSETQ. The CDR3 DNA is TGCGCCAGCAGCTTGGGACAGGAGGATTCCTACGAGCAGTACTTC. It encodes CASSLGQEDSYEQYF.

The V call is TRBV18, the J call TRBJ2-3, with TRBD1 as a possible D gene (5 bases). The V end was cut by 2 bases, the J end by 2 bases, with 11 bases between. CDR3 length equals 15 residues. Per the germline V gene, CDR1 is KGHSH and CDR2 is LQKENI. CDR3: CASSPEKGDTDTQYF. In DNA, the CDR3 is TGTGCCAGCTCACCAGAGAAAGGGGACACAGATACGCAGTATTTT.

The chain has TRBV6-1 and TRBJ2-7; 7 bases line up with TRBD1. After removal of 6 bases from V and 2 bases from J, the junction contained 7 bases not matched to a gene. In germline, CDR1 is MNHNS, CDR2 SASEGT. The CDR3 has 14 residues. The CDR3 is CASRVDRSPYEQYF. In nucleotides, the CDR3 is TGTGCCAGCAGGGTGGACAGGTCACCCTACGAGCAGTACTTC.

The rearrangement uses TRBV10-3 and TRBJ2-1; 9 nucleotides match TRBD2. The CDR3 contains 16 residues. The junction had 11 bases not matched to a gene; V was cut back by 5 bases and J by 6 bases. Germline V gene sequence: CDR1 ENHRY, CDR2 SYGVKD. CDR3 residues: CAISPSVSGGGNEQFF. The CDR3 DNA reads as TGTGCCATCAGTCCCTCGGTTAGCGGGGGAGGCAATGAGCAGTTCTTC.

The chain couples TRBV7-3 to TRBJ2-1; D may be TRBD2 (6 bases). The CDR3 spans 13 residues. The germline CDR1 and CDR2 sequences are SGHTA and FQGTGA. Trimming shortened V by 5 bases and J by 8 bases, and 13 bases separated the two germline ends. The CDR3 nucleotides are TGTGCCAGCAGCCAAGAAGCTAGCGATGAGCAGTTCTTC. The encoded protein is CASSQEASDEQFF.

The V and J genes are TRBV11-2 and TRBJ2-1; D is unclear. The CDR3 consists of 13 residues. V was shortened by 1 base and J by 10 bases, with 11 bases between the two germline ends. Germline CDR1 SGHAT, CDR2 FQNNGV. CDR3 loop: CASSLVLVGEQFF. Here the CDR3 DNA reads TGTGCCAGCAGCTTAGTGCTCGTGGGCGAGCAGTTCTTC. Based on the CDR3 plus reference TRBV11-2 and TRBJ2-1, the full variable domain is EAGVAQSPRYKIIEKRQSVAFWCNPISGHATLYWYQQILGQGPKLLIQFQNNGVVDDSQLPKDRFSAERLKGVDSTLKIQPAKLEDSAVYLCASSLVLVGEQFFGPGTRLTVL.

This clone was observed a handful of times. The chain couples TRBV28 to TRBJ1-2, with 8 bases that match TRBD1. The V gene end was trimmed by 8 bases and the J gene end by 3 bases; junction bases not matched to a gene: 8. The CDR3 is 14 amino acids. The V gene's germline CDR1 is MDHEN and CDR2 SYDVKM. CDR3 residues: CASGRQGLDYGYTF. The CDR3 DNA sequence: TGTGCCAGCGGAAGACAGGGGTTGGACTATGGCTACACCTTC.

The CDR3 sequence is CASSPQGKSDTQYF. The CDR3 coding sequence is TGTGCCAGCTCACCTCAGGGGAAATCAGATACGCAGTATTTT. V gene TRBV18 combines with J gene TRBJ2-3; tentatively, D is TRBD1 (6 bases). The CDR3 extends over 14 amino acids. Germline V gives CDR1 KGHSH, CDR2 LQKENI. Trimming cost V 3 bases and J 4 bases, with 11 bases left between them. The full variable domain, in which reference TRBV18 and TRBJ2-3 provide the parts outside the CDR3, is NAGVMQNPRHLVRRRGQEARLRCSPMKGHSHVYWYRQLPEEGLKFMVYLQKENIIDESGMPKERFSAEFPKEGPSILRIQQVVRGDSAAYFCASSPQGKSDTQYFGPGTRLTVL.